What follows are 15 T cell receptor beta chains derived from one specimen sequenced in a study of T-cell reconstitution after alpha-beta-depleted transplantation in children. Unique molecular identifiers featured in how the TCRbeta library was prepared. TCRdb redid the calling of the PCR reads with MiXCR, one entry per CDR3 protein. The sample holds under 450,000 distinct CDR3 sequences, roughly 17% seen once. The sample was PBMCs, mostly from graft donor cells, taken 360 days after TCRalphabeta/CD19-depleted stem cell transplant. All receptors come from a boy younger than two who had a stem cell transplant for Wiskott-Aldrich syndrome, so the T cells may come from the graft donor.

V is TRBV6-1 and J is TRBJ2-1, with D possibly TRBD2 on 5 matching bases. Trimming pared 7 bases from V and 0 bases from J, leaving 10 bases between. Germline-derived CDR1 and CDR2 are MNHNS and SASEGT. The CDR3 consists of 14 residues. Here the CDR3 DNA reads TGTGCCAGCAAGGGAGCGAACTCCTACAATGAGCAGTTCTTC. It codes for CASKGANSYNEQFF.

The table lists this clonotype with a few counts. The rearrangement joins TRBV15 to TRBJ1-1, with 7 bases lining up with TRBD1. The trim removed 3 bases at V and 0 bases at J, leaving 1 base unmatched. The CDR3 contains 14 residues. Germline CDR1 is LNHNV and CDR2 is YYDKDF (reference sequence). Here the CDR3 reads CATSRDRLNTEAFF. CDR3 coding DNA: TGTGCCACCAGCAGGGACAGGCTGAACACTGAAGCTTTCTTT.

The CDR3 loop reads CAISTGGPETQYF. CDR3 sequence (DNA): TGTGCCATCAGTACTGGGGGCCCGGAGACCCAGTACTTC. J is TRBJ2-5 and V is TRBV10-3; tentative D call: TRBD1 (6 bases). V gave up 5 bases and J gave up 5 bases, with 12 bases separating them. The CDR3 extends over 13 amino acids. Germline V gives CDR1 ENHRY, CDR2 SYGVKD.

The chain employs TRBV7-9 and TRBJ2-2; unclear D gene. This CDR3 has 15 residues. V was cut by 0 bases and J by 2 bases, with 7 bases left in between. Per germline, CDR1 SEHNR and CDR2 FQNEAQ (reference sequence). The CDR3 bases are TGTGCCAGCAGCTTAGCTGCCTCCAACACCGGGGAGCTGTTTTTT. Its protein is CASSLAASNTGELFF.

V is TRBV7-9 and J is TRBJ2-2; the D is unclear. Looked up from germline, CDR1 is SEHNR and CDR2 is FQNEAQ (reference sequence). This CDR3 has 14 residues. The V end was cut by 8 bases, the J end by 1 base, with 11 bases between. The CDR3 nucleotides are TGTGCCAGCCTATTATCAGGGAACACCGGGGAGCTGTTTTTT. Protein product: CASLLSGNTGELFF.

The CDR3 DNA sequence: TGTGCCAGCAGCTTAGTGATGGGGGGCGTAGGCCCCTACGAGCAGTACTTC. The encoded protein is CASSLVMGGVGPYEQYF. The gene calls are TRBV11-2 and TRBJ2-7; D is perhaps TRBD1 or TRBD2 (6 bases each). Trimming shortened V by 1 base and J by 2 bases, and 18 bases separated the two germline ends. CDR1 and CDR2 (germline): SGHAT, FQNNGV. There are 17 residues in the CDR3. The complete variable domain, with remaining parts taken from reference TRBV11-2 and TRBJ2-7, reads EAGVAQSPRYKIIEKRQSVAFWCNPISGHATLYWYQQILGQGPKLLIQFQNNGVVDDSQLPKDRFSAERLKGVDSTLKIQPAKLEDSAVYLCASSLVMGGVGPYEQYFGPGTRLTVT.

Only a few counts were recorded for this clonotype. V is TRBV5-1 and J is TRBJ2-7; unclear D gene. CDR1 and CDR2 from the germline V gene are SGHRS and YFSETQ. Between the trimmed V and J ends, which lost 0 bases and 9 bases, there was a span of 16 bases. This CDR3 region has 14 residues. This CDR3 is CASSLATQPLGQYF. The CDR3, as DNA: TGCGCCAGCAGCTTGGCCACACAGCCATTGGGGCAGTACTTC.

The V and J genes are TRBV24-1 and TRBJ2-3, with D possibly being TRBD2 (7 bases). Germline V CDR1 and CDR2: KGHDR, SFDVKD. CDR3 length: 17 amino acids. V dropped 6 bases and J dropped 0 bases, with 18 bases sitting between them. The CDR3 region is CATSPAQQGGSTDTQYF. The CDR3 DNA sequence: TGTGCCACCAGTCCAGCCCAACAGGGAGGGAGCACAGATACGCAGTATTTT.

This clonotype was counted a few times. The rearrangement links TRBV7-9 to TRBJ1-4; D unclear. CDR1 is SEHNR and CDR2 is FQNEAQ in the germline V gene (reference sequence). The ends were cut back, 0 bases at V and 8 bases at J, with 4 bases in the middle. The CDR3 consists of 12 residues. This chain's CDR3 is CASSLAAEKLFF. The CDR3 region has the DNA TGTGCCAGCAGCTTAGCGGCCGAAAAACTGTTTTTT.

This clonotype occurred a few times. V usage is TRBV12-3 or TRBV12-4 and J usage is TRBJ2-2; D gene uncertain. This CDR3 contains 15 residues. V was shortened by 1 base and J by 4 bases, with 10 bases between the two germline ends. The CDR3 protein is CASSLDHFSTGELFF. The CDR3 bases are TGTGCCAGCAGTTTAGATCACTTCTCCACCGGGGAGCTGTTTTTT.

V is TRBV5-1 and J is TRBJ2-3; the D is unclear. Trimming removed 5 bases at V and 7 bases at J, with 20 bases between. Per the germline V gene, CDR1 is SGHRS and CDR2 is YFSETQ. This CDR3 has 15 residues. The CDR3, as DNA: TGCGCCAGCAGACAGTCTCCTCGTAAAGATAATACGCAGTATTTT. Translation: CASRQSPRKDNTQYF. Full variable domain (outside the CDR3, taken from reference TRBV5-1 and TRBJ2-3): KAGVTQTPRYLIKTRGQQVTLSCSPISGHRSVSWYQQTPGQGLQFLFEYFSETQRNKGNFPGRFSGRQFSNSRSEMNVSTLELGDSALYLCASRQSPRKDNTQYFGPGTRLTVL.

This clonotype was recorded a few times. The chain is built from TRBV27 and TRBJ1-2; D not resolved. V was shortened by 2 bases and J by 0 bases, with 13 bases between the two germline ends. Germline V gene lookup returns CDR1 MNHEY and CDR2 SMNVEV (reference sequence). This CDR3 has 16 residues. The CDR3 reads CASSLMPGKANYGYTF. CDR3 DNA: TGTGCCAGCAGTTTAATGCCGGGTAAAGCTAACTATGGCTACACCTTC.

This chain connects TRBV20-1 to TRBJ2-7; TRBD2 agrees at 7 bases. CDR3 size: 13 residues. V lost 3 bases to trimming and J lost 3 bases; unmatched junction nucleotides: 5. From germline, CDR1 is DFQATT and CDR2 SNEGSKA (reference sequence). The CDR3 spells CSASTGGDYEQYF. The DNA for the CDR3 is TGCAGTGCTAGCACGGGGGGAGACTACGAGCAGTACTTC.

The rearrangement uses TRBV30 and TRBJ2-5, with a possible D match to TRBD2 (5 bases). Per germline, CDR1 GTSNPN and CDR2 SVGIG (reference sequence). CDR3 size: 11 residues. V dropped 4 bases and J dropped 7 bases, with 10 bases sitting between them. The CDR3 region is CAWTHGGTQYF. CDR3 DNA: TGTGCCTGGACTCACGGAGGGACCCAGTACTTC. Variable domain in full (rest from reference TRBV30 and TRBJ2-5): SQTIHQWPATLVQPVGSPLSLECTVEGTSNPNLYWYRQAAGRGLQLLFYSVGIGQISSEVPQNLSASRPQDRQFILSSKKLLLSDSGFYLCAWTHGGTQYFGPGTRLLVL.

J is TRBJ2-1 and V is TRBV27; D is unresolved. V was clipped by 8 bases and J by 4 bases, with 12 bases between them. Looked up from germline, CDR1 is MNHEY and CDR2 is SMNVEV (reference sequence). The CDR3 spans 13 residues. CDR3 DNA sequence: TGTGCCAGCCAGTTTTGGGGTTACAATGAGCAGTTCTTC. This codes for CASQFWGYNEQFF.